This is a list of T cell receptor beta chains from one sample in a study of cytomegalovirus exposure and HLA in healthy donors. Sequenced by immunoSEQ multiplex PCR; TCRdb stores in-frame clones only, minus some. Among approximately 280,000 clones, about nine tenths were seen once, and the ten largest hold 3.5% to 4%. Sequencing was performed on PBMCs. The receptor source for this set is a man aged 35 to 55 in good health and CMV-seropositive. The CDR3 runs from the conserved cysteine through the conserved F or W. D genes are given only for firm matches. A clone size is listed for some rows: how often the clone was seen (once, few, many), or a class if it is expanded.

TRBV19	-	-	TRBJ1-4	CASSIDLGQSTNEKLFF	TGTGCCAGTAGTATAGACCTCGGACAGTCAACTAATGAAAAACTGTTTTTT
TRBV19	-	TRBD2	TRBJ2-2	CATRGREDTGELFF	TGTGCCACCCGAGGGCGGGAGGACACCGGGGAGCTGTTTTTT
TRBV7-8	-	TRBD2	TRBJ2-3	CASSSPGTSGSTDTQYF	TGTGCCAGCAGCTCTCCCGGGACTAGCGGTAGCACAGATACGCAGTATTTT
TRBV11-3	-	TRBD1	TRBJ1-1	CASSRDRENTEAFF	TGTGCCAGCAGCCGGGACAGGGAGAACACTGAAGCTTTCTTT
TRBV5-4	-	TRBD1	TRBJ1-1	CASRPTGDNTEAFF	TGTGCCAGCAGACCCACAGGGGACAACACTGAAGCTTTCTTT
TRBV29-1	-	TRBD2	TRBJ2-3	CSVDGTSGRGPDTQYF	TGCAGCGTAGATGGGACTAGCGGGAGGGGCCCAGATACGCAGTATTTT
TRBV10-3	-	TRBD1	TRBJ2-7	CASWPGQGASEQYF	TGTGCCTCCTGGCCGGGACAGGGGGCCTCCGAGCAGTACTTC
TRBV15	-	TRBD2	TRBJ2-1	CATESGSSYNEQFF	TGTGCCACCGAGAGCGGGAGCTCCTACAATGAGCAGTTCTTC
TRBV28	-	-	TRBJ1-1	CASSLGRGLATEAFF	TGTGCCAGCAGTTTAGGGCGGGGGCTGGCCACTGAAGCTTTCTTT
TRBV5-6	few	TRBD2	TRBJ2-1	CASSSGLAASYNEQFF	TGTGCCAGCAGCTCAGGACTAGCGGCCTCCTACAATGAGCAGTTCTTC
TRBV19	-	-	TRBJ1-1	CASSIRGGTEAFF	TGTGCCAGTAGCATTCGAGGAGGCACTGAAGCTTTCTTT
TRBV19	-	-	TRBJ1-1	CASSINRDTEAFF	TGTGCCAGTAGTATCAACAGGGACACTGAAGCTTTCTTT
TRBV28	-	-	TRBJ2-7	CASSRRGFYEQYF	TGTGCCAGCAGTCGTAGAGGTTTCTACGAGCAGTACTTC
TRBV7-9	-	TRBD1	TRBJ1-1	CASSFTGGDTEAFF	TGTGCCAGCAGCTTTACAGGGGGGGACACTGAAGCTTTCTTT
TRBV9	-	-	TRBJ1-2	CASSLPGNTVLEDGYTF	TGTGCCAGCTCGCTCCCGGGAAATACAGTTCTTGAGGACGGCTACACCTTC
TRBV2	-	-	TRBJ2-5	CASSEALGSLGARETQYF	TGTGCCAGCAGTGAAGCGCTGGGCTCTCTTGGGGCCCGGGAGACCCAGTACTTC
TRBV4-1	-	-	TRBJ1-1	CASSQASGLDTEAFF	TGCGCCAGCAGCCAAGCGTCGGGGTTGGACACTGAAGCTTTCTTT
TRBV5-1	-	-	TRBJ2-2	CASSLISRNTGELFF	TGCGCCAGCAGCTTGATCTCTCGGAACACCGGGGAGCTGTTTTTT
TRBV5-1	-	TRBD1	TRBJ1-2	CASSLGQGDWGYTF	TGCGCCAGCAGCCTAGGACAGGGAGATTGGGGCTACACCTTC
TRBV20-1	-	-	TRBJ1-2	CSAITGYGYTF	TGCAGTGCTATCACGGGGTACGGCTACACCTTC
TRBV7-9	-	TRBD2	TRBJ2-7	CSSSPNIAGVTSYEQYF	TGTTCCAGCAGCCCAAACATAGCGGGAGTTACCTCCTACGAGCAGTACTTC
TRBV4-1	-	-	TRBJ2-3	CASSQVAGARGPDTQYF	TGCGCCAGCAGCCAAGTGGCGGGAGCCAGGGGGCCAGATACGCAGTATTTT
TRBV7-2	-	-	TRBJ2-7	CASSSWTVISPYEQYF	TGTGCCAGCAGCTCGTGGACAGTTATATCCCCCTACGAGCAGTACTTC
TRBV13	-	-	TRBJ2-3	CASSPLVAGTDTQYF	TGTGCCAGCAGCCCCCTGGTAGCGGGCACAGATACGCAGTATTTT
TRBV29-1	few	TRBD1	TRBJ2-1	CSVKGPGTGRNEQFF	TGCAGCGTTAAGGGCCCAGGGACAGGCCGCAATGAGCAGTTCTTC
TRBV6-5	-	-	TRBJ2-7	CASSLRQGVSDEQYF	TGTGCCAGCAGTTTACGGCAGGGTGTTTCAGACGAGCAGTACTTC
TRBV5-4	-	-	TRBJ2-7	CASSLAPSANYEQYF	TGTGCCAGCAGCTTGGCCCCTAGCGCTAACTACGAGCAGTACTTC
TRBV6-1	-	-	TRBJ1-3	CASRRDNQFAIYF	TGTGCCAGCAGGAGGGACAACCAGTTCGCCATATATTTT
TRBV5-4	-	-	TRBJ1-1	CASSAPQGLNTEAFF	TGTGCCAGCAGCGCGCCACAGGGACTGAACACTGAAGCTTTCTTT
TRBV19	-	TRBD1	TRBJ1-2	CASSLGTGLDYTF	TGTGCCAGTAGCCTCGGGACAGGGCTAGACTACACCTTC
TRBV29-1	once	TRBD1	TRBJ2-4	CSVEDLEGADIQYF	TGCAGCGTTGAAGATCTCGAGGGGGCAGACATTCAGTACTTC
TRBV5-4	few	-	TRBJ1-1	CASSLDAENTEAFF	TGTGCCAGCAGCTTGGATGCGGAGAACACTGAAGCTTTCTTT
TRBV10-3	-	-	TRBJ2-5	CATSAGFLETQYF	TGTGCCACTTCTGCGGGATTTCTGGAGACCCAGTACTTC
TRBV28	-	TRBD1	TRBJ1-2	CASTNPEVDRGYGYTF	TGTGCCAGCACCAACCCGGAAGTAGACAGGGGCTATGGCTACACCTTC